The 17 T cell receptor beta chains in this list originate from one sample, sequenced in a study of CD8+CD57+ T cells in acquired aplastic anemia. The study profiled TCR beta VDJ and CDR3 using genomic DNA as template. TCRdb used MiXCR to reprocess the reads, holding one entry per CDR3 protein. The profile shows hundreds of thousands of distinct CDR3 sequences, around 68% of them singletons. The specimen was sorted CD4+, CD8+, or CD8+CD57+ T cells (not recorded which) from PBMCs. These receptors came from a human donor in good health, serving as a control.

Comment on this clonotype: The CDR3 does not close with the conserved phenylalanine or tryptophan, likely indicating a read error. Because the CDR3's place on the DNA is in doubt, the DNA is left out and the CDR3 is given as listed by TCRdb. CDR3 loop: CASSPSGLAEETQ. The V gene is TRBV7-2, the J gene TRBJ2-1; the table assigns TRBD2, which was not confirmed against the DNA. The CDR3 numbers 13 amino acids, ends counted. Germline V gene lookup returns CDR1 SGHTA and CDR2 FQGNSA.

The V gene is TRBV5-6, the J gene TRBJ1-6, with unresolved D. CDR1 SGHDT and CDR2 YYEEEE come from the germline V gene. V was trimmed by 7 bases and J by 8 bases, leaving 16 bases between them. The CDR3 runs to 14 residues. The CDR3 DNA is TGTGCCAGCGGCCTAAGGACGGACGATTCACCCCTCCACTTT. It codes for CASGLRTDDSPLHF.

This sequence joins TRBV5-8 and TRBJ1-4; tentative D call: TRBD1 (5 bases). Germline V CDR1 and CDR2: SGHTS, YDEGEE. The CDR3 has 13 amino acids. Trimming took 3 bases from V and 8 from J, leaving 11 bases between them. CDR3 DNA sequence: TGTGCCAGCAGCTCGGGACTAGGGGAAAAACTGTTTTTT. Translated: CASSSGLGEKLFF.

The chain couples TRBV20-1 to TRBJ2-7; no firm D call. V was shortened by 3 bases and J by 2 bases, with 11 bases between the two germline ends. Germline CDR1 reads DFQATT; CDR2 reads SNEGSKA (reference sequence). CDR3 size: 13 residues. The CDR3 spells CSASLTATYEQYF. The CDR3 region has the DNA TGCAGTGCTAGTTTAACGGCCACCTACGAGCAGTACTTC.

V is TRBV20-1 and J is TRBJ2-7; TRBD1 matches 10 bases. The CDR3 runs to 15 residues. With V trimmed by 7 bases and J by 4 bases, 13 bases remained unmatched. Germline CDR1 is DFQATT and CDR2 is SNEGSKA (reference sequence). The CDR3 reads CSVLEAGGQGYEQYF. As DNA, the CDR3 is TGCAGTGTTCTCGAGGCGGGGGGACAGGGGTACGAGCAGTACTTC.

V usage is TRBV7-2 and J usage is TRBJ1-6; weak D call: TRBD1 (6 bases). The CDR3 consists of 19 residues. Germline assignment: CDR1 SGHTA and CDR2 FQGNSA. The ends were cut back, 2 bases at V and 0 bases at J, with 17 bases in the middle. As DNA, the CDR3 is TGTGCCAGCAGCTTATCGAGACCGGGACATTACTCCTATAATTCACCCCTCCACTTT. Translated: CASSLSRPGHYSYNSPLHF.

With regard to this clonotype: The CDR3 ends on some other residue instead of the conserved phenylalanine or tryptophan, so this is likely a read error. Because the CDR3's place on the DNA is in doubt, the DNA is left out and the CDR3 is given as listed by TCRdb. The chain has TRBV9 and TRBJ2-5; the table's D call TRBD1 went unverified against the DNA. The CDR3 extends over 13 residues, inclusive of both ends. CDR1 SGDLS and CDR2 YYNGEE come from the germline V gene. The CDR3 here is CASSADKQGALAV.

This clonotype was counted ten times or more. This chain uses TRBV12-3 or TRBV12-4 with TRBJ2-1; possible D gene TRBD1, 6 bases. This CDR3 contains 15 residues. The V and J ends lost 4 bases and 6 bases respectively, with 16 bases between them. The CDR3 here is CASSSPLGTLNEQFF. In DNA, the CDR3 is TGTGCCAGCAGTTCCCCCCTCGGGACACTCAATGAGCAGTTCTTC.

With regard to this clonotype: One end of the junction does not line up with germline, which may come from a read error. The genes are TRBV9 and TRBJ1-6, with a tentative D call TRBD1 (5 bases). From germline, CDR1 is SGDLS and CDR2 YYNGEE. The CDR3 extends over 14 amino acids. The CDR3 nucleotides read TGTGCCAGCAGCCCAGGGTGGTCAGAGACCCAGTACTACTTT. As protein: CASSPGWSETQYYF.

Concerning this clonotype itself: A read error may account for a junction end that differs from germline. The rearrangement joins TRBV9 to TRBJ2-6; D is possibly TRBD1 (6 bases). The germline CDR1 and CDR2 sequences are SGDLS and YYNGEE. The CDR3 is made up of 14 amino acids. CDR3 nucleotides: TGTGCCAGCAGCCCAGGGGTAGGGGCTAACGTCCTGACGTTC. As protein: CASSPGVGANVLTF. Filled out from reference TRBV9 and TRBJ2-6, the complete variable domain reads DSGVTQTPKHLITATGQRVTLRCSPRSGDLSVYWYQQSLDQGLQFLIQYYNGEERAKGNILERFSAQQFPDLHSELNLSSLELGDSALYFCASSPGVGANVLTFGAGSRLTVL.

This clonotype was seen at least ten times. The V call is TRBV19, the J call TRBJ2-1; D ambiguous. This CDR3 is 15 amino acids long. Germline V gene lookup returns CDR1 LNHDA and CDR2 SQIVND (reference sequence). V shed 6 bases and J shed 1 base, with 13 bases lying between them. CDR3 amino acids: CASRTTDQSYNEQFF. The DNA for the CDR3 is TGTGCCAGTAGGACGACTGACCAATCCTACAATGAGCAGTTCTTC. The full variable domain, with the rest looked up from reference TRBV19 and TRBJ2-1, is DGGITQSPKYLFRKEGQNVTLSCEQNLNHDAMYWYRQDPGQGLRLIYYSQIVNDFQKGDIAEGYSVSREKKESFPLTVTSAQKNPTAFYLCASRTTDQSYNEQFFGPGTRLTVL.

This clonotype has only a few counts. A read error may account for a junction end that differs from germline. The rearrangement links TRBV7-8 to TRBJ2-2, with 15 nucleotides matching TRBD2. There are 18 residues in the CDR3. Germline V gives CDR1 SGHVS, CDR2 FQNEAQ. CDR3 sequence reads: CASSRVGLAGGDTGELFF. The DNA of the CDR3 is TGCGCCAGCAGCCGAGTGGGACTAGCGGGGGGTGACACCGGGGAGCTGTTTTTT.

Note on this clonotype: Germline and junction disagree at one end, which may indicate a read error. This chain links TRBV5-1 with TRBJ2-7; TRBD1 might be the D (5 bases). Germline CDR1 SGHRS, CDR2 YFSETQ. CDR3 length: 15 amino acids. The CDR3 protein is CASSLGSFRAYEQYF. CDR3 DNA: TGTGCCAGCAGCTTAGGTTCGTTCAGGGCTTACGAGCAGTACTTC.

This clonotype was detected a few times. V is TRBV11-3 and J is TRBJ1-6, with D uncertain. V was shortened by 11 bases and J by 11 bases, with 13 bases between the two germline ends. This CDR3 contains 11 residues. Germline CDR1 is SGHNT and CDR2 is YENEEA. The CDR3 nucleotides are TGTGCCGTGTTGGGCTTACCACCCCTCCACTTT. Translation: CAVLGLPPLHF.

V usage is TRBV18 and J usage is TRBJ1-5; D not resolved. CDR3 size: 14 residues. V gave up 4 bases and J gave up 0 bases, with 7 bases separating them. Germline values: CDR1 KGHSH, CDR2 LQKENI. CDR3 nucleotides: TGTGCCAGCTCACTTGAACATAGCAATCAGCCCCAGCATTTT. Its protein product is CASSLEHSNQPQHF.

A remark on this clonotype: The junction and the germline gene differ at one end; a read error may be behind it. CDR3 sequence reads: CASSGSFNSGVAFF. DNA for the CDR3: TGTGCCAGCAGCGGAAGCTTCAACTCGGGGGTCGCTTTCTTT. V is TRBV5-1 and J is TRBJ1-1, with D possibly being TRBD1 (5 bases). This CDR3 contains 14 residues. Germline CDR1 reads SGHRS; CDR2 reads YFSETQ.

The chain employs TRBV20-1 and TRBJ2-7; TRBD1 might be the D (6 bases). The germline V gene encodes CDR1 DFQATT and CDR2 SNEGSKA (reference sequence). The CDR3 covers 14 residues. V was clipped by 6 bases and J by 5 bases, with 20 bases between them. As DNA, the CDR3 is TGCAGTGCGGCTGGACAGCACTACGACCACGAGCAGTACTTC. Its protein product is CSAAGQHYDHEQYF.